This T cell receptor (beta chain) was obtained from a study of shared clonotypes between healthy human individuals. CDR1 and CDR2 from the germline V gene are SEHNR and FQNEAQ (reference sequence). Trimming left V 4 bases short and J 2 bases short, with 8 bases between. The CDR3 has 13 residues. There are a few counts of this clone. The same CDR3 can be traced to other DNA sequences in this sample. Data came from immunoSEQ multiplex PCR; TCRdb stores just in-frame clones and leaves some out. The table has 2,500,000 or so clones, just under 95% seen once. The receptor's source is a man younger than 35 in good health. Some clones in this sample may be carry-over from other donors' samples. The chain employs TRBV7-9 and TRBJ1-1, with D possibly being TRBD1 (5 bases). Sequenced sample: naive CD4+ T cells from PBMCs. Regarding subset: CD45RA+ positively selected. CDR3: CASSWDGNTEAFF. The CDR3 DNA is TGTGCCAGCAGCTGGGACGGAAACACTGAAGCTTTCTTT.